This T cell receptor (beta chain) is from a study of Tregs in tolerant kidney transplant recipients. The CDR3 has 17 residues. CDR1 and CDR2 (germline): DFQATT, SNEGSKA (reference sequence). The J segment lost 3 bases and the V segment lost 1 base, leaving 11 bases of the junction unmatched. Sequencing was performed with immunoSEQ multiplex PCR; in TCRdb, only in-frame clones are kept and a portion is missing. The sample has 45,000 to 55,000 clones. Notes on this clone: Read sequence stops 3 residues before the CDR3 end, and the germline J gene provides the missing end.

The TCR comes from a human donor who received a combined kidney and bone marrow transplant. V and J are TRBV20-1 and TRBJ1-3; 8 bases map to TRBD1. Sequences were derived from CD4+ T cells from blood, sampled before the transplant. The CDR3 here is CSARAPETGVYGNTIYF. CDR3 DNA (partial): TGCAGTGCTAGAGCCCCAGAGACAGGGGTATATGGAAACACC.